This T cell receptor beta chain came from a study of sequential checkpoint blockade in melanoma. Study at large: Randomization was 1:1 between first-line nivolumab→ipilimumab and ipilimumab→nivolumab. Overall study findings and caveats: Tumor T-cell fraction and clonality correlated with PD-L1 and CD8+ counts.

Treatment noted: randomized to nivolumab then ipilimumab (arm A) or the reverse (arm B). A note on this clone: Its antigen is still unknown.

The assay was immunoSEQ multiplex PCR, and TCRdb's table has in-frame clones only and misses some. Of some 40,000 clones detected, roughly a third appear once; the ten largest clones hold more than 1.5%. Germline V lookup: CDR1 LNHDA, CDR2 SQIVND (reference sequence). The V gene lost 5 bases and the J gene lost 1 base, with 16 bases spanning the gap. CDR3 length: 16 residues. Here the sequenced sample was tumor tissue (inferred from file names), taken from a patient given nivolumab and ipilimumab in sequence. V gene TRBV19 combines with J gene TRBJ2-3; D ambiguous. The clonotype was recovered from a human donor with melanoma. The CDR3 reads CASSPRMSARTDTQYF. The DNA of the CDR3 is TGTGCCAGTAGTCCCCGGATGAGTGCCCGCACAGATACGCAGTATTTT.